This T cell receptor (beta chain) was recorded in a study of cytomegalovirus exposure and HLA in healthy donors. Notes on this clone: Antigen unknown.

J gave up 0 bases and V 8 bases, and 13 bases lay outside the gene matches. CDR1 LNHDA and CDR2 SQIVND come from the germline V gene (reference sequence). The CDR3 is 17 amino acids. Findings and limits, study-wide: TCR beta V segments were, for the most part, productive about 87% or about 30% of the time in an earlier analysis.

The PCR used 60 Vbeta and 13 Jbeta primers. TCRdb's copy holds only in-frame clones and misses some; the assay was immunoSEQ multiplex PCR. In the table there are 150,000 to 200,000 clones, about 81% of which are singletons. This chain links TRBV19 with TRBJ2-3, with TRBD2 identical over 8 bases. The sample taken for sequencing was PBMCs. This TCR came from a man between 18 and 35 years old in good health and CMV-seronegative. CDR3 sequence reads: CASGPLSGVASTDTQYF. For the CDR3, the DNA is TGTGCCAGTGGACCTCTTAGCGGGGTAGCTAGCACAGATACGCAGTATTTT.